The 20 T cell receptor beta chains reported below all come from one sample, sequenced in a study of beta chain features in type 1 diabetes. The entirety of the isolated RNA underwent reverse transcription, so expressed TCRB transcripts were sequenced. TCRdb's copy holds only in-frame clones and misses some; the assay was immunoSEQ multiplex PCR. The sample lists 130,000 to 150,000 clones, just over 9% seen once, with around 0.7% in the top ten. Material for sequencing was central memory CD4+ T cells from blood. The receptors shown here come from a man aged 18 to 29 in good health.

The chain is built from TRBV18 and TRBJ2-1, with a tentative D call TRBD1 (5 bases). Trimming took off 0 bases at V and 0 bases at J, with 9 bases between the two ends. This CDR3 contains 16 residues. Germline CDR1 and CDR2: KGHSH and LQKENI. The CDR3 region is CASSPPRVSSYNEQFF. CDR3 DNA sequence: TGTGCCAGCTCACCACCCAGGGTCAGCTCCTACAATGAGCAGTTCTTC.

The CDR3 sequence is CASRLRQGSTGELFF. Written as DNA, the CDR3 is TGTGCCAGCAGACTCAGACAGGGTAGCACCGGGGAGCTGTTTTTT. The chain uses TRBV6-5 and TRBJ2-2; 7 bases fit TRBD1. CDR3 length equals 15 residues. J was trimmed by 4 bases and V by 6 bases; bases with no gene match: 8. The germline V gene has CDR1 MNHEY and CDR2 SVGAGI.

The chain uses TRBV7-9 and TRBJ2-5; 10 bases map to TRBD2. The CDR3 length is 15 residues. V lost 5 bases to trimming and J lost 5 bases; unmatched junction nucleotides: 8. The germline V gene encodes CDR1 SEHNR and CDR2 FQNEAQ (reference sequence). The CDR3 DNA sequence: TGTGCCAGCAGCCAAGGAGCGGGGGGGCCGGAGACCCAGTACTTC. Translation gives CASSQGAGGPETQYF.

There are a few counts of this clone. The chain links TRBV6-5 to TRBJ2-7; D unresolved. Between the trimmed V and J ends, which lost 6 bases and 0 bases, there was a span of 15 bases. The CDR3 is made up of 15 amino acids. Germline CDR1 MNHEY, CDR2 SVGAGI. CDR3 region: CASSPSPTSSYEQYF. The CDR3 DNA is TGTGCCAGCAGCCCCTCCCCGACAAGCTCCTACGAGCAGTACTTC.

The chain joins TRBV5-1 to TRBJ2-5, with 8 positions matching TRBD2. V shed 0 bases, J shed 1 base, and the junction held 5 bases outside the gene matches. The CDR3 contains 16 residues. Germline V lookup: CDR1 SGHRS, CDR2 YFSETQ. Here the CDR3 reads CASSLALAGTQETQYF. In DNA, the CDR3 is TGCGCCAGCAGCTTGGCATTAGCGGGGACCCAAGAGACCCAGTACTTC.

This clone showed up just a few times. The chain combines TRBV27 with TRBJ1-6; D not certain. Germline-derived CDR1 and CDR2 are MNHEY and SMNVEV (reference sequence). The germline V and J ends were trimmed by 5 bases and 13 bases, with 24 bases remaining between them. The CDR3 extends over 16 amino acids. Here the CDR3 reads CASSPTGLGGVTPLHF. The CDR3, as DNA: TGTGCCAGCAGTCCGACCGGACTCGGTGGGGTAACGCCCCTCCACTTT.

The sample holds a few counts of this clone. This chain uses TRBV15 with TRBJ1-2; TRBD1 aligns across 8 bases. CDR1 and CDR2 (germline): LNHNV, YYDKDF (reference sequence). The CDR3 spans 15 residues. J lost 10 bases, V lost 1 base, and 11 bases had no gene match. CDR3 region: CATSRGGTGGFHYTF. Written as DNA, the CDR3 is TGTGCCACCAGCAGAGGAGGGACAGGCGGGTTCCACTACACCTTC.

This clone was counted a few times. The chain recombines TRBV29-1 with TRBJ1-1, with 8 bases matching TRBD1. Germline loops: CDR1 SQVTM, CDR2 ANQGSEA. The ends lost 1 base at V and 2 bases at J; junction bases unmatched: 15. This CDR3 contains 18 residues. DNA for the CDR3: TGCAGCGTTGAAGGGGGGCAGGGGGCTCTCGGTTTTAACACTGAAGCTTTCTTT. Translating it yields CSVEGGQGALGFNTEAFF.

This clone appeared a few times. The CDR3 loop reads CAWSVSGQGQEAFF. CDR3 nucleotide sequence: TGTGCCTGGAGTGTATCTGGACAGGGACAAGAAGCTTTCTTT. The gene calls are TRBV30 and TRBJ1-1; 8 bases agree with TRBD1. V shed 0 bases and J 8 bases; nucleotides not matched to a gene: 8. Germline loops: CDR1 GTSNPN, CDR2 SVGIG (reference sequence). This CDR3 comprises 14 residues.

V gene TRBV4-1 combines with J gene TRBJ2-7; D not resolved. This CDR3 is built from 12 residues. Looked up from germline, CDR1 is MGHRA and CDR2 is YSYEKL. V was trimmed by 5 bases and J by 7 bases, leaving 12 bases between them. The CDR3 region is CASSRPGFEQYF. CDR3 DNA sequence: TGCGCCAGCAGCAGACCCGGGTTTGAGCAGTACTTC.

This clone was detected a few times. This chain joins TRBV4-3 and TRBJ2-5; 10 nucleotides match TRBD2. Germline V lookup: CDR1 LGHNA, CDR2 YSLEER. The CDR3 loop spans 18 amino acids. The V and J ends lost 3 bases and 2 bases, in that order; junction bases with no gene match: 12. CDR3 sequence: CASSQSRTSGSYQETQYF. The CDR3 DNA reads TGCGCCAGCAGCCAGTCCAGGACTAGCGGTTCATATCAAGAGACCCAGTACTTC.

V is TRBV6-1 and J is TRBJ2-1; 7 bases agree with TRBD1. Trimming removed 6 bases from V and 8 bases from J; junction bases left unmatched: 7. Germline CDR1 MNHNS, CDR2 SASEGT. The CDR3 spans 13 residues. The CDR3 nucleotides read TGTGCCAGCAGGAATACAGGGGTGCATGAGCAGTTCTTC. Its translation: CASRNTGVHEQFF.

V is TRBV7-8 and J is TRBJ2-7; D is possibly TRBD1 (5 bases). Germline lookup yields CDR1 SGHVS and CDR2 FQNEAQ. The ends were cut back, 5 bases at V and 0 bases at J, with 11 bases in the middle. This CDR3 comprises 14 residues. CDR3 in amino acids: CASSLRQSSYEQYF. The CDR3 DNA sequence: TGTGCCAGCAGCCTAAGACAGAGCTCCTACGAGCAGTACTTC.

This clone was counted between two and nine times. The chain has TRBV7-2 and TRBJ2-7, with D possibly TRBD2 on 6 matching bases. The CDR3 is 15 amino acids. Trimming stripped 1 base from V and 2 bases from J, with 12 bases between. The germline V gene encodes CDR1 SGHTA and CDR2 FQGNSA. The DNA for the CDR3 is TGTGCCAGCAGCTTAGACTCGCGGGACGCCTACGAGCAGTACTTC. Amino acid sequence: CASSLDSRDAYEQYF.

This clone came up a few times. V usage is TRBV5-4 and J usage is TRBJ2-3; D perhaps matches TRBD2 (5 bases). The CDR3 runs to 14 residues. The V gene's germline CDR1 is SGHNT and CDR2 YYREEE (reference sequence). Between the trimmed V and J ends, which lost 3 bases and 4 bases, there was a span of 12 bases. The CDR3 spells CASSSIRGPDTQYF. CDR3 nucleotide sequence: TGTGCCAGCAGCTCAATCAGAGGGCCAGATACGCAGTATTTT.

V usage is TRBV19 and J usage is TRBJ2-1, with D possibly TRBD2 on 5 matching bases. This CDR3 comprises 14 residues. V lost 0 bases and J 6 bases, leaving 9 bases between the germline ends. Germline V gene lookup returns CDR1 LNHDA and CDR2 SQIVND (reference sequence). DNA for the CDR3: TGTGCCAGTAGTATAGATGGACTCCCCAATGAGCAGTTCTTC. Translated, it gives CASSIDGLPNEQFF.

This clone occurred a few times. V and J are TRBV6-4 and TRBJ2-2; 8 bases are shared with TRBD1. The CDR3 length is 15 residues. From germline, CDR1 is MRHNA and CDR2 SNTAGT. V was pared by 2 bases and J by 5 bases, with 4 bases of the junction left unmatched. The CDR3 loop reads CASSDGQGDTGELFF. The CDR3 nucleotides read TGTGCCAGCAGTGACGGACAGGGTGATACCGGGGAGCTGTTTTTT.

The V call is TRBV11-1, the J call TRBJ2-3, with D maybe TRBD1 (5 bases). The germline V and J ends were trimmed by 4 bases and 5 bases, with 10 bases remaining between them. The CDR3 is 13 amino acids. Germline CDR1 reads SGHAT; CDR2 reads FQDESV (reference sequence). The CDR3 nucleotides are TGTGCCAGCAGCTCCACAGGATTAGATACGCAGTATTTT. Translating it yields CASSSTGLDTQYF.

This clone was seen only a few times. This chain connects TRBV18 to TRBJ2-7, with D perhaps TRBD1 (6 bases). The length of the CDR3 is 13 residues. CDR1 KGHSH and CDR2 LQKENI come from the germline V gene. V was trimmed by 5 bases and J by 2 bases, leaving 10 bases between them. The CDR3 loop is CASSVRQAYEQYF. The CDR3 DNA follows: TGTGCCAGCTCAGTCCGACAGGCCTACGAGCAGTACTTC.

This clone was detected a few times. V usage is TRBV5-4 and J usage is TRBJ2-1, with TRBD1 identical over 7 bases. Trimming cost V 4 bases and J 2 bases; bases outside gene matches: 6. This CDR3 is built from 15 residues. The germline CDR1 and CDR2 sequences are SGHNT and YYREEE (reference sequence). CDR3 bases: TGTGCCAGCAGCAGACAGGGAAGGGCCTACAATGAGCAGTTCTTC. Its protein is CASSRQGRAYNEQFF.